The 7 T cell receptor beta chains in this list originate from one sample, sequenced in a study of beta chain features in type 1 diabetes. Isolated RNA was reverse transcribed in full, so expressed TCRB transcripts were sequenced. This table comes from immunoSEQ multiplex PCR, and its TCRdb copy is limited to in-frame clones, with some not included. Among 680,000 or so clones listed, roughly 16% were seen once. Sequenced material: naive CD4+ T cells from blood. Every receptor here comes from a man aged 18 to 29 in good health.

This clone was seen a handful of times. The chain couples TRBV2 to TRBJ2-7; 7 bases align to TRBD1. This CDR3 has 14 amino acids. After removal of 6 bases from V and 0 bases from J, the junction contained 5 bases not matched to a gene. Germline V gene data show CDR1 as SNHLY and CDR2 as FYNNEI. CDR3 in DNA: TGTGCCAGCAGAGACAGGGATCTCTCCTACGAGCAGTACTTC. Its translation is CASRDRDLSYEQYF.

V is TRBV10-3 and J is TRBJ2-1; 11 bases fit TRBD1. In germline, CDR1 is ENHRY, CDR2 SYGVKD. The CDR3 consists of 14 residues. Trimming took 7 bases from V and 5 from J; bases not matched to a gene: 4. CDR3 in amino acids: CAITGQGADNEQFF. The CDR3 DNA follows: TGTGCCATCACCGGACAGGGGGCCGACAATGAGCAGTTCTTC.

This clone was found a few times. The chain recombines TRBV9 with TRBJ2-7; perhaps D is TRBD1 or TRBD2 (5 bases each). This CDR3 spans 17 amino acids. Trimming took 0 bases from V and 3 from J, leaving 19 bases between them. The germline V gene has CDR1 SGDLS and CDR2 YYNGEE. The CDR3 DNA follows: TGTGCCAGCAGCGTAGGATTGGAATGGGGGTCCTTCTACGAGCAGTACTTC. The encoded protein is CASSVGLEWGSFYEQYF.

The chain combines TRBV12-5 with TRBJ2-3; D gene uncertain. The CDR3 totals 14 residues. From germline, CDR1 is LGHNT and CDR2 FRNRAP. Between the trimmed V and J ends, which lost 2 bases and 1 base, there was a span of 7 bases. CDR3 DNA: TGTGCTAGTGGTTTGAGCGCGGGCACAGATACGCAGTATTTT. Its protein product is CASGLSAGTDTQYF. Full variable domain (rest looked up from reference TRBV12-5 and TRBJ2-3): DARVTQTPRHKVTEMGQEVTMRCQPILGHNTVFWYRQTMMQGLELLAYFRNRAPLDDSGMPKDRFSAEMPDATLATLKIQPSEPRDSAVYFCASGLSAGTDTQYFGPGTRLTVL.

The gene calls are TRBV10-3 and TRBJ1-2; tentative D call: TRBD1 (5 bases). CDR1 and CDR2 from the germline V gene are ENHRY and SYGVKD. The CDR3 has 10 amino acids. V lost 10 bases, J lost 8 bases, and 11 bases lay in between. The CDR3 reads CASEGRGYTF. The CDR3 nucleotides are TGTGCCAGCGAGGGGAGGGGCTACACCTTC.

The chain combines TRBV6-1 with TRBJ2-6; 10 nucleotides match TRBD1. The V and J ends lost 2 bases and 2 bases, in that order; junction bases with no gene match: 12. The CDR3 has 20 residues. Germline CDR1 and CDR2: MNHNS and SASEGT. CDR3 in DNA: TGTGCCAGCAGTGAAAAGTACGGGACAGGGGCCTCCGCTGGGGCCAACGTCCTGACTTTC. The encoded protein is CASSEKYGTGASAGANVLTF.

This chain links TRBV7-2 with TRBJ2-1; the match to TRBD1 covers 7 bases. CDR1 is SGHTA and CDR2 is FQGNSA in the germline V gene. This CDR3 has 15 amino acids. V trimming: 5 bases; J trimming: 3 bases; junction bases outside the gene matches: 7. The CDR3 region has the DNA TGTGCCAGCAGCACCCGAACAGGGGTCTACAATGAGCAGTTCTTC. Residues: CASSTRTGVYNEQFF. The variable domain in full, completed from reference TRBV7-2 and TRBJ2-1, reads GAGVSQSPSNKVTEKGKDVELRCDPISGHTALYWYRQSLGQGLEFLIYFQGNSAPDKSGLPSDRFSAERTGGSVSTLTIQRTQQEDSAVYLCASSTRTGVYNEQFFGPGTRLTVL.